Listed below are T cell receptor beta chains from one sample, sequenced in a study of CD8+ T cells in alopecia areata. The method was immunoSEQ multiplex PCR; TCRdb's version includes in-frame clones alone and lacks a portion of them. This sample yields some 200,000 clones, of which 50% to 60% are seen a single time; over 3% belongs to the top ten. The sequencing here drew on CD4+ T cells sorted from blood, taken at week 4, from a patient treated with tofacitinib. Every receptor here comes from a human donor with alopecia areata. CDR3s include the opening cysteine and the closing phenylalanine or tryptophan. Fields, in order: D gene, clone size, J gene, V gene, CDR3 DNA, CDR3 protein. The D gene is left open where the match is weak. Only some rows state a clone size, as once, few, many or a class for expanded clones.

>TRBD1|-|TRBJ1-1|TRBV9
TGTGCCAGCAGCCCCCGGACAGGGAACACTGAAGCTTTCTTT
CASSPRTGNTEAFF
>-|-|TRBJ1-5|TRBV7-6
TGTGCCAGCAGCTTCCATAATCAGCCCCAGCATTTT
CASSFHNQPQHF
>-|few|TRBJ1-5|TRBV30
TGTGCCTGGAAATCGTCGTGGGCAGCGGGGGTCAATCAGCCCCAGCATTTT
CAWKSSWAAGVNQPQHF
>-|-|TRBJ2-7|TRBV30
TGTGCCTGGAGTGGGTCCTACGAGCAGTACTTC
CAWSGSYEQYF
>-|-|TRBJ2-5|TRBV5-1
TGCGCCAGCAGCTCCTCCGCGGTGATCCAAGAGACCCAGTACTTC
CASSSSAVIQETQYF
>-|-|TRBJ1-5|TRBV21-1
TGTGCCAGCAGAGTCGCCGGGACAGGGGCATTTCAGCCCCAGCATTTT
CASRVAGTGAFQPQHF
>-|once|TRBJ2-5|TRBV6-6
TGTGCCAGCAGTTACTCGAATCAAGAGACCCAGTACTTC
CASSYSNQETQYF
>-|-|TRBJ1-2|TRBV29-1
TGCAGCGCCTCGTCGCGGGGGCAGGATGGCTACACCTTC
CSASSRGQDGYTF
>TRBD1|-|TRBJ2-7|TRBV29-1
TGCAGCGCCGGGACAGGGGTCCACGAGCAGTACTTC
CSAGTGVHEQYF
>-|-|TRBJ1-4|TRBV29-1
TGCAGCGTTAGTCCCCGTTCGGGGGCGGGAGAAAAACTGTTTTTT
CSVSPRSGAGEKLFF
>-|-|TRBJ2-5|TRBV29-1
TGCAGCGTTGGTACCGGACGATACCAAGAGACCCAGTACTTC
CSVGTGRYQETQYF